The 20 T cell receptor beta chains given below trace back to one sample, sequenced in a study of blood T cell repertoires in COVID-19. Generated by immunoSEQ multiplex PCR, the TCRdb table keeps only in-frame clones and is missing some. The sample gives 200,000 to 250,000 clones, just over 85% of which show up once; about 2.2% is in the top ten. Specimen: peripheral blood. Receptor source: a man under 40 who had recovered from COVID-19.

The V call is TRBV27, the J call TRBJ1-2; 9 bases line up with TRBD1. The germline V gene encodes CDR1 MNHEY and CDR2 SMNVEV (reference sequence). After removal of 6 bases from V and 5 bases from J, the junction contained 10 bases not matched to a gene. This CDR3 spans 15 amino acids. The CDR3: CASRGYRGHSYGYTF. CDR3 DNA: TGTGCCAGCAGGGGCTACAGGGGGCACAGTTATGGCTACACCTTC.

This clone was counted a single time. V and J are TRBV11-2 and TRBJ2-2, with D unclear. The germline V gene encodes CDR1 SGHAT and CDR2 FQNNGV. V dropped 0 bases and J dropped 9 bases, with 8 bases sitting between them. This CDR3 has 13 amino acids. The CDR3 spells CASSLDQQRELFF. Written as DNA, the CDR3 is TGTGCCAGCAGCTTAGATCAACAGCGGGAGCTGTTTTTT.

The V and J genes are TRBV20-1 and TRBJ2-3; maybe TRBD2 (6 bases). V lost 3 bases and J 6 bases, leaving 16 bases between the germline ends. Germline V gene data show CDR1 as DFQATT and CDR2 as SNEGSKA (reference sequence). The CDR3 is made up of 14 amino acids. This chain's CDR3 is CSASERLVDDTQYF. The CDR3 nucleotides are TGCAGTGCTAGTGAGAGACTAGTCGATGATACGCAGTATTTT.

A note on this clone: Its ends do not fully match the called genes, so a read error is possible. In DNA, the CDR3 is TGCAGTGCACAGAGGGACAGCGATTTT. It encodes CSAQRDSDF. This rearrangement joins TRBV20-1 to TRBJ1-3, with 7 nucleotides matching TRBD1. This CDR3 contains 9 residues. Looked up from germline, CDR1 is DFQATT and CDR2 is SNEGSKA (reference sequence).

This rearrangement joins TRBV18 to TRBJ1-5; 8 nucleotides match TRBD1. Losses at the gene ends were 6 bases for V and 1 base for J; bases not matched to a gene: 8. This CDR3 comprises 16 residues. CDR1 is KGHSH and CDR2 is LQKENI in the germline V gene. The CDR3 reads CASSPQGARSNQPQHF. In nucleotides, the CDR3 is TGTGCCAGCTCCCCCCAGGGGGCAAGGAGCAATCAGCCCCAGCATTTT.

CDR3: CASSRSSGQAYYEQYF. DNA for the CDR3: TGTGCCAGCAGCCGAAGCTCGGGACAGGCGTACTACGAGCAGTACTTC. The V and J genes are TRBV3-1 (or the pseudogene TRBV3-2) and TRBJ2-7; TRBD1 matches 8 bases. CDR3 length: 16 residues. Germline V gene lookup returns CDR1 LGHDT and CDR2 YNNKEL (reference sequence). V shed 4 bases, J shed 3 bases, and the junction held 11 bases outside the gene matches.

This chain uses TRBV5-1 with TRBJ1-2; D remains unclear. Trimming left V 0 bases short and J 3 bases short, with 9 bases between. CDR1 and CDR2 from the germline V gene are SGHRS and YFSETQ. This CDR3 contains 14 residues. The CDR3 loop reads CASSLDNPDYGYTF. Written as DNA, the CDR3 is TGCGCCAGCAGCTTGGATAATCCAGACTATGGCTACACCTTC.

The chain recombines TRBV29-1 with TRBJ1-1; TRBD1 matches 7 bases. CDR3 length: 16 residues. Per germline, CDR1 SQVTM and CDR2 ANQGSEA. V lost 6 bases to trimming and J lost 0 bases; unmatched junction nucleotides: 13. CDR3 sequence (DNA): TGCAGCGTACGCCCCTATTTGACAGGGATGAACACTGAAGCTTTCTTT. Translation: CSVRPYLTGMNTEAFF.

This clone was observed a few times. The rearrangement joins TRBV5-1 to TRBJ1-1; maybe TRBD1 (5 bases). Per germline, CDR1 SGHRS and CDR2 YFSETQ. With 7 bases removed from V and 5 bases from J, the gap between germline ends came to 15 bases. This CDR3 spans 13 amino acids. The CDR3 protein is CASSGDGGTEAFF. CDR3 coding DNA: TGCGCCAGCTCGGGGGACGGGGGAACTGAAGCTTTCTTT.

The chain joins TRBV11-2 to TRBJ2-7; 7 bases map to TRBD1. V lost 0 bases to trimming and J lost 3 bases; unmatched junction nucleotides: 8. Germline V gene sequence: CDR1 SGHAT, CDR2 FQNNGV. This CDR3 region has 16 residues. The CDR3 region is CASSLDRTGAGYEQYF. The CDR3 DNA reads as TGTGCCAGCAGCTTAGACCGTACAGGGGCCGGCTACGAGCAGTACTTC.

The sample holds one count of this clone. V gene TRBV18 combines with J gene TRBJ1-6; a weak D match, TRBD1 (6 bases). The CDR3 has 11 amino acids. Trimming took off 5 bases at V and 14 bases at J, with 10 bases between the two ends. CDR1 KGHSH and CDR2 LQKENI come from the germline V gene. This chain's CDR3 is CASSSDRSLHF. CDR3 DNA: TGTGCCAGCTCATCCGACAGGTCCCTCCACTTT.

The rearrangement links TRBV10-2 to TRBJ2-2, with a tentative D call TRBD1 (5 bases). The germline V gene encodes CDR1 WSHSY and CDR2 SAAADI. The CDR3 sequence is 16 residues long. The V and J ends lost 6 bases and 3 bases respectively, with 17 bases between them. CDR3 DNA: TGCGCCAGCAGAGTAGGGATTGGCAGGGACACCGGGGAGCTGTTTTTT. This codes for CASRVGIGRDTGELFF.

CDR3 DNA sequence: TGTGCCATCAGTGAGCCCACTTCTAACTATGGCTACACCTTC. It specifies CAISEPTSNYGYTF. This rearrangement joins TRBV10-3 to TRBJ1-2, with no clear D. This CDR3 spans 14 amino acids. CDR1 is ENHRY, CDR2 SYGVKD, per germline. The V end lost 2 bases, the J end lost 0 bases, and 7 bases lay between the germline ends.

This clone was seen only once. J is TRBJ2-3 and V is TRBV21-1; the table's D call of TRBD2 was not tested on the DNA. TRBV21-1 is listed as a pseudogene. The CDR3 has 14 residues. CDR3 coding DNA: TGTGCCAGCAGGCTAGCGGAAGACGCAGATACGCAGTATTTT. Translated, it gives CASRLAEDADTQYF.

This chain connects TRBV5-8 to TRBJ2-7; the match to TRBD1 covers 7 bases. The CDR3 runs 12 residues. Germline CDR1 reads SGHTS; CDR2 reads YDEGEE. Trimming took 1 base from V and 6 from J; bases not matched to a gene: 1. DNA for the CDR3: TGTGCCAGCAGCTTGACAGGGGCCGAGCAGTACTTC. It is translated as CASSLTGAEQYF.

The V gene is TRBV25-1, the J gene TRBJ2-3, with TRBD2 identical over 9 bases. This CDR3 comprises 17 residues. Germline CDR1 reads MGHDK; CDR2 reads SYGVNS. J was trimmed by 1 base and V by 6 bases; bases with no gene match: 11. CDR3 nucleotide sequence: TGTGCCAGCAGGACCACCTTGGAGCGGGGGGGCACAGATACGCAGTATTTT. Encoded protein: CASRTTLERGGTDTQYF.

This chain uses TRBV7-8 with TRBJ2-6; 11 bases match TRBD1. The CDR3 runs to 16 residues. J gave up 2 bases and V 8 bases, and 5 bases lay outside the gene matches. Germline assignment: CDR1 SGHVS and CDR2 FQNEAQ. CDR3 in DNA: TGTGCCAGCCTAAGGGACAGGGGGACTGGGGCCAACGTCCTGACTTTC. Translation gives CASLRDRGTGANVLTF.

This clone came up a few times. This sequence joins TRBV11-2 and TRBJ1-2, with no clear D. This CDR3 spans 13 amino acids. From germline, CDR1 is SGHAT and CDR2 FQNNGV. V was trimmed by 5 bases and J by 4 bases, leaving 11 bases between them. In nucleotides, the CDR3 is TGTGCCAGCAGCGGAGGGAATCCCTATGGCTACACCTTC. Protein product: CASSGGNPYGYTF. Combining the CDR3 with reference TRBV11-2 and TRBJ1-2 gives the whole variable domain EAGVAQSPRYKIIEKRQSVAFWCNPISGHATLYWYQQILGQGPKLLIQFQNNGVVDDSQLPKDRFSAERLKGVDSTLKIQPAKLEDSAVYLCASSGGNPYGYTFGSGTRLTVV.

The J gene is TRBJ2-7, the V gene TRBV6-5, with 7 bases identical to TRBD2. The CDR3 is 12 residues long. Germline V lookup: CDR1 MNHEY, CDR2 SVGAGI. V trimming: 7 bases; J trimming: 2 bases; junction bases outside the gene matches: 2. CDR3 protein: CASMAGAYEQYF. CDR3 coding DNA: TGTGCCAGCATGGCGGGGGCCTACGAGCAGTACTTC.

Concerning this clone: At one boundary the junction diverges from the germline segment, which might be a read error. CDR3 residues: CASSQIQGAKTGELFF. DNA of the CDR3: TGCGCCAGCAGCCAGATACAGGGGGCGAAGACCGGGGAGCTGTTTTTT. This chain links TRBV4-1 with TRBJ2-2; 9 nucleotides line up with TRBD1. The CDR3 has 16 residues. Germline V gives CDR1 MGHRA, CDR2 YSYEKL.